This TCR beta chain is drawn from a study of blood T cell repertoires in COVID-19. Study-level information: PBMCs, B-cell-depleted T cells, or T cells were the source of the cDNA or gDNA that made up the material.

Germline V gene data show CDR1 as SQVTM and CDR2 as ANQGSEA. The CDR3 is 14 residues long. V was trimmed by 4 bases and J by 4 bases, leaving 11 bases between them. Original data processing: The assay estimated nucleated cells by amplifying reference gene primers. Clones were sequenced by immunoSEQ multiplex PCR, and TCRdb holds only the in-frame ones, with some missing. V and J calls and clone size are as listed in that table; D and trimming were resolved from the DNA. The table includes under 250,000 clones, approximately 83% detected once. What was sequenced was peripheral blood. The source of this sequence is a man under 40 who had recovered from COVID-19. The gene calls are TRBV29-1 and TRBJ2-6; tentatively, D is TRBD2 (5 bases). The CDR3 DNA reads as TGCAGCGTTGTAAGCGGATACGGGGCCAACGTCCTGACTTTC. It yields the protein CSVVSGYGANVLTF. Full variable domain (rest looked up from reference TRBV29-1 and TRBJ2-6): SAVISQKPSRDICQRGTSLTIQCQVDSQVTMMFWYRQQPGQSLTLIATANQGSEATYESGFVIDKFPISRPNLTFSTLTVSNMSPEDSSIYLCSVVSGYGANVLTFGAGSRLTVL.